These 14 T cell receptor beta chains originate from one sample sequenced in a study of technical replicates of blood from a few donors. Assay: immunoSEQ multiplex PCR; the TCRdb copy retains only in-frame clones and omits some. Among 95,000 to 100,000 clones, 96% were seen once, and the ten largest hold roughly 0.21%. Material for sequencing was T cells isolated from PBMCs. Every receptor here comes from a human donor in good health.

The chain is built from TRBV28 and TRBJ1-1; D is uncertain. CDR3 length equals 16 residues. In germline, CDR1 is MDHEN, CDR2 SYDVKM. Trimming removed 5 bases at V and 13 bases at J, with 29 bases between. The chain's CDR3 is CASSPVSQPRSRLLFF. In nucleotides, the CDR3 is TGTGCCAGCAGTCCCGTCTCTCAACCGCGGTCTAGACTGCTTTTCTTT.

V is TRBV2 and J is TRBJ1-3, with D hard to call. Trimming cost V 8 bases and J 1 base, with 12 bases left between them. CDR1 and CDR2 (germline): SNHLY, FYNNEI. The CDR3 has 14 amino acids. CDR3 bases: TGTGCCAGCTTGCTTGACACATCTGGAAACACCATATATTTT. Protein sequence: CASLLDTSGNTIYF.

The genes are TRBV4-1 and TRBJ2-7; possible D gene TRBD2, 6 bases. The CDR3 has 14 residues. From germline, CDR1 is MGHRA and CDR2 YSYEKL. V was pared by 4 bases and J by 5 bases, with 15 bases between. CDR3 amino acids: CASSPGGPGDEQYF. The CDR3 region has the DNA TGCGCCAGCAGCCCCGGTGGGCCGGGGGACGAGCAGTACTTC.

The chain employs TRBV7-9 and TRBJ2-3; 8 bases map to TRBD2. Trimming at V came to 6 bases and at J to 0 bases, leaving 14 bases not matched to a gene. Germline V gene lookup returns CDR1 SEHNR and CDR2 FQNEAQ (reference sequence). The CDR3 totals 18 residues. The CDR3 coding sequence is TGTGCCAGCAGGGCGTCTAGATTAGCGGGACCTAGCACAGATACGCAGTATTTT. This gives the protein CASRASRLAGPSTDTQYF.

The chain links TRBV7-3 to TRBJ2-7; 10 bases align to TRBD1. The CDR3 runs 15 residues. Unmatched junction bases numbered 3, after V lost 2 bases and J lost 2 bases. Germline CDR1 reads SGHTA; CDR2 reads FQGTGA. Here the CDR3 DNA reads TGTGCCAGCAGCTTATGGGGGACAGGGGCCTACGAGCAGTACTTC. This translates into CASSLWGTGAYEQYF.

This chain links TRBV2 with TRBJ2-7; TRBD2 aligns across 9 bases. Trimming at V came to 4 bases and at J to 2 bases, leaving 9 bases not matched to a gene. Germline values: CDR1 SNHLY, CDR2 FYNNEI. This CDR3 has 16 residues. The CDR3 is CASSVSSGAVTYEQYF. CDR3 nucleotides: TGTGCCAGCAGTGTATCTAGCGGGGCCGTCACCTACGAGCAGTACTTC.

This sequence joins TRBV7-9 and TRBJ2-5; 7 bases line up with TRBD2. The germline V gene encodes CDR1 SEHNR and CDR2 FQNEAQ (reference sequence). V was pared by 5 bases and J by 1 base, with 7 bases of the junction left unmatched. This CDR3 has 15 residues. Here the CDR3 reads CASSTRLAGQETQYF. CDR3 coding DNA: TGTGCCAGCAGCACCCGACTAGCAGGCCAAGAGACCCAGTACTTC.

V and J are TRBV7-6 and TRBJ2-1; 8 nucleotides align to TRBD2. The CDR3 covers 14 residues. Trimming cost V 5 bases and J 9 bases; bases outside gene matches: 9. Germline CDR1 and CDR2: SGHVS and FNYEAQ. CDR3 sequence reads: CASSTKLAGPEQFF. In DNA form, the CDR3 reads TGTGCCAGCAGCACTAAGCTAGCGGGCCCTGAGCAGTTCTTC.

This chain connects TRBV19 to TRBJ1-5; 9 bases agree with TRBD1. This CDR3 has 15 amino acids. The V and J ends lost 6 bases and 3 bases, in that order; junction bases with no gene match: 6. CDR1 is LNHDA, CDR2 SQIVND, per germline (reference sequence). The CDR3 DNA follows: TGTGCCAGTAGCTGGGACAGGGCGAACAATCAGCCCCAGCATTTT. Encoded protein: CASSWDRANNQPQHF.

A single count supports this clone. The chain joins TRBV14 to TRBJ2-7; 9 bases fit TRBD1. The CDR3 totals 16 residues. The germline gives CDR1 SGHDN, CDR2 FVKESK. V lost 4 bases, J lost 1 base, and 8 bases stayed unmatched. CDR3 residues: CASSPRLGTGSYEQYF. CDR3 sequence (DNA): TGTGCCAGCAGCCCTCGGTTAGGGACAGGGTCCTACGAGCAGTACTTC.

CDR3 sequence: CASSSVMNTEAFF. DNA of the CDR3: TGTGCCAGCAGCTCCGTTATGAACACTGAAGCTTTCTTT. The chain has TRBV11-3 and TRBJ1-1, with D hard to call. V was cut by 4 bases and J by 0 bases, with 6 bases left in between. The length of the CDR3 is 13 residues. The V gene's germline CDR1 is SGHNT and CDR2 YENEEA.

The CDR3 DNA is TGCGCCAGCAGTCGGGCGGCGGGAGAGTCCAATGAGCAGTTCTTC. Amino acids: CASSRAAGESNEQFF. The gene calls are TRBV10-2 and TRBJ2-1; 7 bases map to TRBD2. CDR1 WSHSY and CDR2 SAAADI come from the germline V gene. This CDR3 is 15 amino acids long. The ends lost 5 bases at V and 6 bases at J; junction bases unmatched: 10.

This chain links TRBV19 with TRBJ2-7; D might be TRBD2 (6 bases). From germline, CDR1 is LNHDA and CDR2 SQIVND (reference sequence). The germline V and J ends were trimmed by 6 bases and 2 bases, with 8 bases remaining between them. The CDR3 consists of 12 residues. DNA for the CDR3: TGTGCCAGTAGGGCGGGACCCTACGAGCAGTACTTC. It codes for CASRAGPYEQYF.

This chain uses TRBV7-3 with TRBJ2-1, with D perhaps matching TRBD2 (7 bases). Germline lookup yields CDR1 SGHTA and CDR2 FQGTGA. The CDR3 length is 16 residues. The V end was cut by 5 bases, the J end by 0 bases, with 14 bases between. CDR3 residues: CASSRGGHSSYNEQFF. For the CDR3, the DNA is TGTGCCAGCAGCCGCGGGGGCCACAGCTCCTACAATGAGCAGTTCTTC. Drawing the rest from reference TRBV7-3 and TRBJ2-1, the complete variable domain is GAGVSQTPSNKVTEKGKYVELRCDPISGHTALYWYRQSLGQGPEFLIYFQGTGAADDSGLPNDRFFAVRPEGSVSTLKIQRTERGDSAVYLCASSRGGHSSYNEQFFGPGTRLTVL.